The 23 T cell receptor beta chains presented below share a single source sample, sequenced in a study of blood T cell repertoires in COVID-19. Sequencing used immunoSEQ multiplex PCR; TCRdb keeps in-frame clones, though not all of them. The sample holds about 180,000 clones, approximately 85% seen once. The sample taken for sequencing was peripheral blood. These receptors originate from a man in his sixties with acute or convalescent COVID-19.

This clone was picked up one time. CDR3 sequence: CASRGQMNTEAFF. CDR3 DNA: TGTGCCAGCCGGGGACAGATGAACACTGAAGCTTTCTTT. V gene TRBV25-1 combines with J gene TRBJ1-1; TRBD1 agrees at 7 bases. V shed 8 bases, J shed 0 bases, and the junction held 3 bases outside the gene matches. The CDR3 runs 13 residues. Germline V gene sequence: CDR1 MGHDK, CDR2 SYGVNS.

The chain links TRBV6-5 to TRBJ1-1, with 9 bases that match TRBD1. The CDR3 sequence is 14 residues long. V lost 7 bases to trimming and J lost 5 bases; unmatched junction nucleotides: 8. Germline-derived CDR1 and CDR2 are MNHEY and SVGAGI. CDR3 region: CASTIWTGETEAFF. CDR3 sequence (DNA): TGTGCCAGCACCATCTGGACAGGGGAAACTGAAGCTTTCTTT.

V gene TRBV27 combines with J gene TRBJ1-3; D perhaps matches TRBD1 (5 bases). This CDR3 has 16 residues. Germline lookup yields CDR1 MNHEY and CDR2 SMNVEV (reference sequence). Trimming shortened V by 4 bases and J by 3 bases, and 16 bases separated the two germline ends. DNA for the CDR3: TGTGCCAGCAGTTACCTCCGACCGGGGGGTGGAAACACCATATATTTT. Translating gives CASSYLRPGGGNTIYF.

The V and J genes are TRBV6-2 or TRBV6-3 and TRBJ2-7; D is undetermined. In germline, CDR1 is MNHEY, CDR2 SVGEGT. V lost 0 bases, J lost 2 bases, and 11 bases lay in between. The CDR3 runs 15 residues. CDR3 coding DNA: TGTGCCAGCAGTTACTCGGAACAGAATACCTACGAGCAGTACTTC. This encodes CASSYSEQNTYEQYF.

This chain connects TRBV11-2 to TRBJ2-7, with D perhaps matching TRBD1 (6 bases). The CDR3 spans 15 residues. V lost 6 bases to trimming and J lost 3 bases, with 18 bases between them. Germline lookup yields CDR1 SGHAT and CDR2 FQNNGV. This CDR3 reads CASREEAQGSYEQYF. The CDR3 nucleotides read TGTGCCAGCAGGGAGGAGGCGCAGGGGAGCTACGAGCAGTACTTC.

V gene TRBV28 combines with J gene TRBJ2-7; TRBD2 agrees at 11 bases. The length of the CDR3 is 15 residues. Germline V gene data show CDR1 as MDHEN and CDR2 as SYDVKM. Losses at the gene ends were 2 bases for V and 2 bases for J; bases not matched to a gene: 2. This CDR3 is CASSLGTSGPYEQYF. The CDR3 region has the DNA TGTGCCAGCAGTTTAGGGACTAGCGGCCCCTACGAGCAGTACTTC.

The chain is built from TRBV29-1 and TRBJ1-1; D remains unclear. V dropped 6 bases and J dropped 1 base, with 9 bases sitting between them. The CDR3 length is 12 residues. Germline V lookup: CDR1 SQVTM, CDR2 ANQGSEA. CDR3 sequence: CSVVRGNTEAFF. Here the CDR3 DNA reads TGCAGCGTGGTCCGGGGGAACACTGAAGCTTTCTTT. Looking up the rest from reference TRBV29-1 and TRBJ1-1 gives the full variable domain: SAVISQKPSRDICQRGTSLTIQCQVDSQVTMMFWYRQQPGQSLTLIATANQGSEATYESGFVIDKFPISRPNLTFSTLTVSNMSPEDSSIYLCSVVRGNTEAFFGQGTRLTVV.

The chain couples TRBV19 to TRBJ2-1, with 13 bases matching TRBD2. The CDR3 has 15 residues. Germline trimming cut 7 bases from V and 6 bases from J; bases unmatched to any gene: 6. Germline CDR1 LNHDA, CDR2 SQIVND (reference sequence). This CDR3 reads CASNPGLAGANEQFF. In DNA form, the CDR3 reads TGTGCCAGTAACCCCGGACTAGCGGGAGCCAATGAGCAGTTCTTC.

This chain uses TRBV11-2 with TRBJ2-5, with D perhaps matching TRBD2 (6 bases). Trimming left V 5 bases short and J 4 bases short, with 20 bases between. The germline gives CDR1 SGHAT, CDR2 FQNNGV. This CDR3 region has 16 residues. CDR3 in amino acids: CASSRERGGVGETQYF. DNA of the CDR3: TGTGCCAGCAGCCGGGAGAGAGGCGGGGTAGGAGAGACCCAGTACTTC. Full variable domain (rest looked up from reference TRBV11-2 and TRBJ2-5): EAGVAQSPRYKIIEKRQSVAFWCNPISGHATLYWYQQILGQGPKLLIQFQNNGVVDDSQLPKDRFSAERLKGVDSTLKIQPAKLEDSAVYLCASSRERGGVGETQYFGPGTRLLVL.

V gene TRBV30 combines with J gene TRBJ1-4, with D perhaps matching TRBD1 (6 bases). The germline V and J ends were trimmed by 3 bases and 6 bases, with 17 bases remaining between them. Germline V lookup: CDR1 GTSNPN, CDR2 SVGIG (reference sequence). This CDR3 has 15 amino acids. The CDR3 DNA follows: TGTGCCTGGAGCCACCCGGGACAACGGGATGAAAAACTGTTTTTT. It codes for CAWSHPGQRDEKLFF.

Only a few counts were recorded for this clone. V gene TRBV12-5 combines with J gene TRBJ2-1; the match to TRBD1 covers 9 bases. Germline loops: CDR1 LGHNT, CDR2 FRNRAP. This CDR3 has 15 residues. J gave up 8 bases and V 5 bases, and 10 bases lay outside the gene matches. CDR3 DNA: TGTGCTAGTGGTGCGGGACAGGGATGGGTCGATGAGCAGTTCTTC. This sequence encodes CASGAGQGWVDEQFF.

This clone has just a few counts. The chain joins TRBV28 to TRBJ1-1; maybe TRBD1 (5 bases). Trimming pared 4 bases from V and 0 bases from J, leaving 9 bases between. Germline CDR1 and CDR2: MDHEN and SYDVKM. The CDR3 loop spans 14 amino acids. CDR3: CASSSVGVNTEAFF. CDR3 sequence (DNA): TGTGCCAGCAGTTCTGTAGGGGTGAACACTGAAGCTTTCTTT. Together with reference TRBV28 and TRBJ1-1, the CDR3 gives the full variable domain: DVKVTQSSRYLVKRTGEKVFLECVQDMDHENMFWYRQDPGLGLRLIYFSYDVKMKEKGDIPEGYSVSREKKERFSLILESASTNQTSMYLCASSSVGVNTEAFFGQGTRLTVV.

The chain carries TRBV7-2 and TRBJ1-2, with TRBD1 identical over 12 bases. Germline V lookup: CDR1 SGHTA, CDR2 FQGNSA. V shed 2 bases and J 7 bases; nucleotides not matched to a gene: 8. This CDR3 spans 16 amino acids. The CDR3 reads CASSLKPGQGAAGYTF. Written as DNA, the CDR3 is TGTGCCAGCAGCTTAAAACCGGGACAGGGGGCCGCTGGCTACACCTTC.

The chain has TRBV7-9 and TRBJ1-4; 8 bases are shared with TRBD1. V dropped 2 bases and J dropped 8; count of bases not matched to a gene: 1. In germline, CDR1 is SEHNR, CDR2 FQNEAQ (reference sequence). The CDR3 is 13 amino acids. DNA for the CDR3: TGTGCCAGCAGCTTATGGGACAGGGAAAAACTGTTTTTT. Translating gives CASSLWDREKLFF.

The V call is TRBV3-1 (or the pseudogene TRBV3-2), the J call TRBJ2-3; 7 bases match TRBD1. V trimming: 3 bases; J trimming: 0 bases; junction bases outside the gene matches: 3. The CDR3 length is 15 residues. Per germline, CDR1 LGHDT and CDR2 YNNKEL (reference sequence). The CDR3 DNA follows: TGTGCCAGCAGCCAGACGGGACAGAGCACAGATACGCAGTATTTT. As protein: CASSQTGQSTDTQYF.

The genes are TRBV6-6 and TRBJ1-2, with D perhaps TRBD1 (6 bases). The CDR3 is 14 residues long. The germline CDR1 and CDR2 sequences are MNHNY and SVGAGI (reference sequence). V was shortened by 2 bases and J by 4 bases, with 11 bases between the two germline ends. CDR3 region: CASSYKGVAYGYTF. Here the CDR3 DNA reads TGTGCCAGCAGTTACAAGGGGGTGGCCTATGGCTACACCTTC.

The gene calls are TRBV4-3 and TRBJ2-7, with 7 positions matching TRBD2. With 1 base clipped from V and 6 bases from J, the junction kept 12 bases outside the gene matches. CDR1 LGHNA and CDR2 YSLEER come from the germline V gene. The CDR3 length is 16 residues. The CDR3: CASSQAYGQTGGEQYF. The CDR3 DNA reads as TGCGCCAGCAGCCAAGCCTACGGTCAGACGGGGGGCGAGCAGTACTTC.

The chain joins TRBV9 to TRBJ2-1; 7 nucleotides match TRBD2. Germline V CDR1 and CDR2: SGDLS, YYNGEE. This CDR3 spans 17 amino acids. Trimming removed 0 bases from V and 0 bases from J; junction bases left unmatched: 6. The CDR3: CASSVVGTTSSYNEQFF. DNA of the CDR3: TGTGCCAGCAGCGTAGTTGGGACTACCAGCTCCTACAATGAGCAGTTCTTC.

The CDR3 reads CATHTGNLNTGELFF. The CDR3 nucleotides are TGTGCCACCCACACAGGGAATCTTAACACCGGGGAGCTGTTTTTT. The chain uses TRBV19 and TRBJ2-2; perhaps TRBD1 as D (6 bases). There are 15 residues in the CDR3. Between the trimmed V and J ends, which lost 10 bases and 2 bases, there was a span of 17 bases. CDR1 and CDR2 (germline): LNHDA, SQIVND (reference sequence). Full variable domain (missing parts from reference TRBV19 and TRBJ2-2): DGGITQSPKYLFRKEGQNVTLSCEQNLNHDAMYWYRQDPGQGLRLIYYSQIVNDFQKGDIAEGYSVSREKKESFPLTVTSAQKNPTAFYLCATHTGNLNTGELFFGEGSRLTVL.

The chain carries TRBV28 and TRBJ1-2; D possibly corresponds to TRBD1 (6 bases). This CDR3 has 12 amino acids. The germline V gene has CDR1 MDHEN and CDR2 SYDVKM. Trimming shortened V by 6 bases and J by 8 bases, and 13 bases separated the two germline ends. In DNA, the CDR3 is TGTGCCAGCAGCCGGACAGTTGGAGGCTACACCTTC. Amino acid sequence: CASSRTVGGYTF.

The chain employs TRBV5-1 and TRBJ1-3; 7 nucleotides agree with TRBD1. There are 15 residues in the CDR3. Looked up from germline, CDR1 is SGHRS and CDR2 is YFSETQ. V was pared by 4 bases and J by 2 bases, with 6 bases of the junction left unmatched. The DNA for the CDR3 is TGCGCCAGCAGCCCCTCCGGGACAGCTGGAAACACCATATATTTT. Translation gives CASSPSGTAGNTIYF.

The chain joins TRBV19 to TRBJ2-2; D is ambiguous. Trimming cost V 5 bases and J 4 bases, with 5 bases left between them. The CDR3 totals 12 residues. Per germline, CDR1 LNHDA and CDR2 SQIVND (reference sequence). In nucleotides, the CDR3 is TGTGCCAGTAGTTCCTTCACCGGGGAGCTGTTTTTT. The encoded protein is CASSSFTGELFF.

The CDR3 protein is CASSHRLLNEQFF. CDR3 sequence (DNA): TGCGCCAGCAGCCACAGACTGCTGAATGAGCAGTTCTTC. J is TRBJ2-1 and V is TRBV4-1, with unresolved D. V lost 3 bases and J 7 bases, leaving 10 bases between the germline ends. Looked up from germline, CDR1 is MGHRA and CDR2 is YSYEKL. The CDR3 runs 13 residues.